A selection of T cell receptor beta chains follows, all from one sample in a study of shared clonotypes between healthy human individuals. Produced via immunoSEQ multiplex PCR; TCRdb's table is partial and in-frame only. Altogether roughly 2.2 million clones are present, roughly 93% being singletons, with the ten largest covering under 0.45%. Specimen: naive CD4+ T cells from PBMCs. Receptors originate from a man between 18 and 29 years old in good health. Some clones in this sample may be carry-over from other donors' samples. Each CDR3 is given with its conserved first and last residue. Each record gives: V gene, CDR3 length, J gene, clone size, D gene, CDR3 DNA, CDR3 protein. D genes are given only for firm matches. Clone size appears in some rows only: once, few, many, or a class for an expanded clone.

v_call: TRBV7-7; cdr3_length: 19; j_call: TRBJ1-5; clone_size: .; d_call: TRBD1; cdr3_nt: TGTGCCAGCAGTCACGGTGACAGGGCAAGAGGGTATAGCAATCAGCCCCAGCATTTT; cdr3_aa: CASSHGDRARGYSNQPQHF
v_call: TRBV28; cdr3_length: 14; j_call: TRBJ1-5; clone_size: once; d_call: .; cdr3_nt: TGTGCCAGCAGCCTAGTTTGGGGCAATCAGCCCCAGCATTTT; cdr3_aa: CASSLVWGNQPQHF
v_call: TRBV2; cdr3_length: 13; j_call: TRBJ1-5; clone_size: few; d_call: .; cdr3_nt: TGTGCCAGCAGTGAATTTATGGGACAGCCCCAGCATTTT; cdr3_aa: CASSEFMGQPQHF
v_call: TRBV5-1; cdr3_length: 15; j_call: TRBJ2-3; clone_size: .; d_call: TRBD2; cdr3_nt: TGCGCCAGCCATCCCCTAGCGGTTGTAGGGGATACGCAGTATTTT; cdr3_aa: CASHPLAVVGDTQYF
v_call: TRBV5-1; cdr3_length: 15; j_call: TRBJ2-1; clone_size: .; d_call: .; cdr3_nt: TGCGCCAGCAGCTTGGACAGCGGGTCCTACAATGAGCAGTTCTTC; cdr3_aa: CASSLDSGSYNEQFF
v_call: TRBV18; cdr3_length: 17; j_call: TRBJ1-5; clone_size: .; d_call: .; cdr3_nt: TGTGCCAGCTCACCACCGGGTGGAGGGTCGAGTAATCAGCCCCAGCATTTT; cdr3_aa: CASSPPGGGSSNQPQHF
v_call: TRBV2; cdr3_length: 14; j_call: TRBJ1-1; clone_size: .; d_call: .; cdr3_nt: TGTGCCAGCAGTGATTTCCGTGATCCTCGGCAGACTTTCTTT; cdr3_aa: CASSDFRDPRQTFF
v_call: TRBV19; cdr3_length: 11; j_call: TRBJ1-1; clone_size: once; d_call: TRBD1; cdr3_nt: TGTGCCAGCAGGGACAGGACTGAAGCTTTCTTT; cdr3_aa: CASRDRTEAFF
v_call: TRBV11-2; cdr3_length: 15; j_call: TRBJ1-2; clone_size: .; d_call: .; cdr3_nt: TGTGCCAGCAGCTTGGACGGACCGCTTTCTAATGGCTACACCTTC; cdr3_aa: CASSLDGPLSNGYTF
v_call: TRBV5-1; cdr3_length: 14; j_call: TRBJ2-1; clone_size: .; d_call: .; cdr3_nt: TGCGCCAGCAGCTTTTCGGGAAGTTACAATGAGCAGTTCTTC; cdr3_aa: CASSFSGSYNEQFF
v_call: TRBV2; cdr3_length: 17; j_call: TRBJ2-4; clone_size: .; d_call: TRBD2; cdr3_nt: TGTGCCAGCAGTGCGTTAGCGGGAGGATTAGCCAAAAACATTCAGTACTTC; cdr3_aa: CASSALAGGLAKNIQYF
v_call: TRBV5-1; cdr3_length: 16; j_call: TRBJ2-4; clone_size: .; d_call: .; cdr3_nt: TGCGCCAGCAGCTTAGCGAACGGAGGGGCCAAAAACATTCAGTACTTC; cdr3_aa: CASSLANGGAKNIQYF
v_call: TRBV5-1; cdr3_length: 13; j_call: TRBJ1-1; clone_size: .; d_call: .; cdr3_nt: TGCGCCAGCAGCCCCAGGGTTAACACTGAAGCTTTCTTT; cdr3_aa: CASSPRVNTEAFF
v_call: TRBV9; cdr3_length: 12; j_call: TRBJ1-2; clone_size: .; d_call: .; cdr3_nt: TGTGCCAGCAGCGTACCGGGAGAGGGTCTCGCCTTC; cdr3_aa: CASSVPGEGLAF
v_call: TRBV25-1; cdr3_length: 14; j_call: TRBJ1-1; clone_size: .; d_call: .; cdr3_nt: TGTGCCAGCAGGGAACTCGGGGGGCGGACTGAAGCTTTCTTT; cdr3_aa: CASRELGGRTEAFF
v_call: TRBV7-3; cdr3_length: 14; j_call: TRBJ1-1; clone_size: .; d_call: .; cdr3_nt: TGTGCCAGCAGCCCCCGGGCTTGGGACACTGAAGCTTTCTTT; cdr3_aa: CASSPRAWDTEAFF
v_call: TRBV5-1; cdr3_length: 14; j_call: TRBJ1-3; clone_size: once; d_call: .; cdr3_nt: TGCGCCAGCAGCCCTGACAGGACTGGAAACACCATATATTTT; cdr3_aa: CASSPDRTGNTIYF
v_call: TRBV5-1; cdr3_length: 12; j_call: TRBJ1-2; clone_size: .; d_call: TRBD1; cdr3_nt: TGCGCCAGCAGCTTGACAGGGGAAGGCTACACCTTC; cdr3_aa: CASSLTGEGYTF
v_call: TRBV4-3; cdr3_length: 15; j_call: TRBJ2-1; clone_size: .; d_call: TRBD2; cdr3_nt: TGCGCCAGCAGCCCCGGGACTAGCGGGCACAATGAGCAGTTCTTC; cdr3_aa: CASSPGTSGHNEQFF
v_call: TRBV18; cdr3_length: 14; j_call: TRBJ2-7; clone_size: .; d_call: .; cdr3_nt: TGTGCCAGCTCACCAGATCCCGGGGCCTACGAGCAGTACTTC; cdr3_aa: CASSPDPGAYEQYF
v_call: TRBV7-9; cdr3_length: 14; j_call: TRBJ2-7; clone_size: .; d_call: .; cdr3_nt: TGTGCCAGCAGCCTCCTTGGGGGAGTCGGCGAGCAGTACTTC; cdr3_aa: CASSLLGGVGEQYF
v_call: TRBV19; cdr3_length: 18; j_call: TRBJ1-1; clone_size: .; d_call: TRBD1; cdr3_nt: TGTGCCAGTAGTATACAGAGACAGGGGCTGGGTTCGAACACTGAAGCTTTCTTT; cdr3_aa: CASSIQRQGLGSNTEAFF
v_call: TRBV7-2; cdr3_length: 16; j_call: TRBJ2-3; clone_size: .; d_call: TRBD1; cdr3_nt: TGTGCCAGCAGCCCGTGGGGTGGGACAGCGACAGATACGCAGTATTTT; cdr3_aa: CASSPWGGTATDTQYF
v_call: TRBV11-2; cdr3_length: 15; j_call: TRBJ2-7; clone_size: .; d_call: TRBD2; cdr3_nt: TGTGCCAGCAGCTTAGAGCGGGAGGACCCCTACGAGCAGTACTTC; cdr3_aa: CASSLEREDPYEQYF
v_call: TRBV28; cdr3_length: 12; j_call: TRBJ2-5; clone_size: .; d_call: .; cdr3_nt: TGTGCCAGCAGTCCAATTCAAGAGACCCAGTACTTC; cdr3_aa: CASSPIQETQYF
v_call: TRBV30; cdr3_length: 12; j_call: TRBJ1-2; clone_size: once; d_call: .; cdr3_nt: TGTGCCTGGAGGGGGAGGGGGGATGGCTACACCTTC; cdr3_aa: CAWRGRGDGYTF
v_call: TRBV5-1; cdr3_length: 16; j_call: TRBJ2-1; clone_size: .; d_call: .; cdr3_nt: TGCGCCAGCAGCACCATGGGGGGCAGCTCCTACAATGAGCAGTTCTTC; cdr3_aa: CASSTMGGSSYNEQFF
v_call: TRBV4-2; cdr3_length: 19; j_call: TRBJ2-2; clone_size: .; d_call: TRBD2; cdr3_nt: TGTGCCAGCAGCCAAGATGCGGGACTAGCGGGAGGAGGAACCGGGGAGCTGTTTTTT; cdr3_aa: CASSQDAGLAGGGTGELFF
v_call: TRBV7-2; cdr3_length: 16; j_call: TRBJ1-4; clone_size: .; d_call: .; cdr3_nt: TGTGCCAGCAGCTTAGTCGGTGCGGGGTCGGTCGAAAAACTGTTTTTT; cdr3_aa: CASSLVGAGSVEKLFF
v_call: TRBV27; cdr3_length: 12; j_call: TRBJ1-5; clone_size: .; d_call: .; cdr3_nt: TGTGCCACCCGGACAGCGAATCAGCCCCAGCATTTT; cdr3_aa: CATRTANQPQHF
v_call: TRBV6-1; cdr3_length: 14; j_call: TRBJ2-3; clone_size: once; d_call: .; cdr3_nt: TGTGCCAGCACTAGTAACTTCGCTACAGATACGCAGTATTTT; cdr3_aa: CASTSNFATDTQYF
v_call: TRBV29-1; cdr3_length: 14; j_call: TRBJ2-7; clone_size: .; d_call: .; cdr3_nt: TGCAGCGTTGTAGGACTCCCCGAGACCTACGAGCAGTACTTC; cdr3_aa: CSVVGLPETYEQYF
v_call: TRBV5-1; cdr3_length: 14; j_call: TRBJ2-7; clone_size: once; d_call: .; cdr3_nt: TGCGCCAGCAGAACCGGGAGTAGTCCCTACGAGCAGTACTTC; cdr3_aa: CASRTGSSPYEQYF
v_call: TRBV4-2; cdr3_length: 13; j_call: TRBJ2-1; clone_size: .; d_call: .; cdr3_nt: TGTGCCAGCAGCCAGGGCCTAAACAATGAGCAGTTCTTC; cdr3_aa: CASSQGLNNEQFF
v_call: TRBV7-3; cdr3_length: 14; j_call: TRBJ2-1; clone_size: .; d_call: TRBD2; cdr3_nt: TGTGCCAGCAGCTTGTTAGCGGGAAATAATGAGCAGTTCTTC; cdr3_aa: CASSLLAGNNEQFF
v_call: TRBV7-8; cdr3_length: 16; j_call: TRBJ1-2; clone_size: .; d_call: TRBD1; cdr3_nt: TGTGCCAGCAGCTTTAAAACAGGGGCATATAACTATGGCTACACCTTC; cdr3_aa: CASSFKTGAYNYGYTF